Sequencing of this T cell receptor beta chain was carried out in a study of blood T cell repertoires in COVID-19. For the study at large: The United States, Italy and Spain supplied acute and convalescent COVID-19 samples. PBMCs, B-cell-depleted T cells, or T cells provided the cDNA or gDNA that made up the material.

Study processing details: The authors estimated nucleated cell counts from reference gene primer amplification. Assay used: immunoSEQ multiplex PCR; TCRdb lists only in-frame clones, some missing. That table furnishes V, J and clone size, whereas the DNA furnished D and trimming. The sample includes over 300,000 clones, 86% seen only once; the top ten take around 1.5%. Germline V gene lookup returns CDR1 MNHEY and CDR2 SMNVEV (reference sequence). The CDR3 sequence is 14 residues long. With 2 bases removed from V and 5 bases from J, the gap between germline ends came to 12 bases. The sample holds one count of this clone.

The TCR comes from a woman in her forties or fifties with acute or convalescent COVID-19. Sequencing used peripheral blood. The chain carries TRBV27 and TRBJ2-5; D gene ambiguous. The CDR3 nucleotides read TGTGCCAGCAGTTTACGCCCGGGTATCGAGACCCAGTACTTC. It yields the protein CASSLRPGIETQYF.